The text below deals with one T cell receptor (beta chain). Its antigen remains undetermined. It has no much larger one-base neighbor in the sample; base qualities were not kept. A single peripheral blood draw of approximately 110 mL on average was collected from each donor into heparinised tubes. Using a panel that included CD45RO, CCR7, CD25, CD127, CD95 and CD27, naive, central memory, regulatory and stem cell-like memory CD4+ T cells were sorted on a BD FACSAria II. Purity was above 95% for every sorted population. PBMCs were isolated right away by Lymphoprep density gradient centrifugation and were stained directly, without culture. So that batch effects would be minimized, each experiment stained and sorted samples in pairs, pairing one healthy donor with one patient. Sequences MNHEY (CDR1) and SVGAGI (CDR2) are obtained from the germline V gene. The V end loses 2 bases and the J end loses 4 bases, and a stretch of 11 bases separates them. The CDR3 sequence holds 15 residues, the cysteine and phenylalanine included. The read is trimmed to its CDR3 DNA, 45 bases read in frame from base 1.

The data belong to a study of beta chain features in type 1 diabetes (dated by TCRdb to 2016 to 2018). About the full investigation: No differences in mean age, gender distribution, total cell number or subset yield were found between patients and healthy donors. A total of roughly 98,000,000 sorted cells were examined across all samples, and a strong correlation was observed between cell number per subset and RNA yield. The study compared TCRB repertoires of sorted circulating CD4+ T cell subsets between recently diagnosed type 1 diabetes patients and matched healthy donors. Whereas all 30 or so donors provided naive and central memory subsets, regulatory and stem cell-like memory subsets were isolated from just 8 patients and roughly 8 healthy donors. Here is what the overall study found, with its caveats: PCR may preferentially amplify shorter templates, but because patient and control samples were amplified and corrected together, any resulting skew would affect both groups equally. Because cDNA rather than genomic DNA was sequenced, highly expressing activated cells could have been over-represented, although no difference in activation and CD3 levels was found between groups. Because the HLA sub-analyses included only small numbers of individuals, any influence of HLA type on TCRB rearrangement was left unresolved. In all four CD4+ subsets, TCRB CDR3 length was moderately but significantly shorter in type 1 diabetes patients. Fewer insertions and more nucleotide deletions at VDJ recombination sites were observed in patients with type 1 diabetes, implying thymic rearrangement abnormalities. Naive, central memory and regulatory TCRB repertoires appeared to be more similar among patients than among healthy donors.

The entire amount of isolated RNA was reverse transcribed using the High Capacity cDNA Reverse Transcription Kit, so the sequenced TCRB transcripts were expressed ones. Naive, central memory and regulatory T cell samples underwent deep immunoSEQ sequencing, averaging about 3.57 million total reads per sample. Sorted cells were lysed in RLT buffer and RNA was extracted with DNase-treated RNeasy Micro or Mini kits, depending on cell number. To prevent cross-contamination, each cell subset was processed individually, whereas patient and healthy donor samples were processed jointly. The immunoSEQ multiplex PCR was used to amplify TCRB sequences from cDNA, generating 87-bp fragments that spanned the CDR3 region. Amplicons were sequenced on the Illumina HiSeq platform. In the source study's methods: PCR bias was corrected computationally using synthetic template baselines, and reads within Hamming distance 2 were collapsed, with unmergeable singletons discarded. Reads were aligned against IMGT so that V, D and J genes, CDR3 length and insertions or deletions at six rearrangement sites could be assigned. Within each subset, clonotype counts were normalized to sorted cell number, and only after that were true diversity and Gini coefficients computed with the tcR R package. The overlap coefficient, calculated on TCRB nucleotide sequences, was used to quantify repertoire sharing. Out-of-frame TCRB sequences from naive cells were analyzed as a proxy for the pre-selection repertoire. TCRdb retrieved this table from immuneACCESS and kept in-frame rearrangements only. Not all clones are present; in checked studies, unresolved V genes account for under half, and no reason is known for the remainder. V and J calls and clone size are copied from that table; D and trimming were computed from the DNA. The table for this sample lists under 400,000 clones; about 20% of them were counted only once. Together, the top ten hold 0.044% of the sample.

This TCR came from a woman aged 18-35 years in good health. This chain is built from TRBV6-5 and TRBJ2-2; the best D guess is TRBD2, with 5 bases matching. The specimen sequenced was naive CD4+ T cells from blood. This specimen's cell subset or site label, per the study, means: true naive CD4+ T cells. The CDR3 sequence is CASSYEGVGTGELFF. The DNA sequence is as follows: TGTGCCAGCAGTTACGAGGGAGTGGGCACCGGGGAGCTGTTTTTT.